This TCR beta chain originates from a study of T cell responses to AZD1222 COVID-19 vaccine. Study-wide results and caveats: Regions 160-218 and 743-854 dominated among vaccine-associated CD4 TCRs spanning spike. A rise in Spike-specific TCR breadth and depth followed two AZD1222 doses. Just 5 to 7 people given AZD1222 tested seropositive at baseline. Clonal diversity may have been underestimated, and the donors were mostly white British, with more females than males.

This clone was detected only a few times. Its specificity is unknown. Germline CDR1 is SGHNT and CDR2 is YENEEA. The CDR3 spans 15 residues. Deletions cut 1 base from V and 1 base from J, with 7 bases between. The repertoire was sequenced with immunoSEQ multiplex PCR; TCRdb's copy has only in-frame clones and lacks some. The sample carries roughly 150,000 clones, under 95% recorded once. The sequencing here drew on peripheral blood, taken on day 0 of AZD1222 vaccination. The TCR comes from an adult in good health. The V gene is TRBV11-3, the J gene TRBJ2-2; D perhaps matches TRBD1 (5 bases). The CDR3 region is CASSLGQGNTGELFF. In nucleotides, the CDR3 is TGTGCCAGCAGCTTAGGTCAGGGGAACACCGGGGAGCTGTTTTTT.